The table lists the clone carrying this T cell receptor beta chain with many counts. Its antigen is still unknown. This entry belongs to a study of regulatory T cells in long-lasting Graves disease. Study results and caveats: Gene preferences differed: TRBV28, TRBJ1-2, TRBJ2-5 in persistent cases.

The length of the CDR3 is 16 residues. Trimming removed 3 bases from V and 5 bases from J; junction bases left unmatched: 6. In germline, CDR1 is LGHDT, CDR2 YNNKEL (reference sequence). Construction of the TCR beta libraries employed iRepertoire HTBI primers in conjunction with Arm-PCR of CDR3 regions. Via MiXCR, TCRdb re-called the multiplex PCR reads, giving one row per CDR3 protein. Among roughly 400,000 distinct CDR3 sequences, 15% were seen once, and the ten largest hold roughly 8%. Time point meaning: newly diagnosed GD, antithyroid drugs for less than 3 months. Isolated PBMC RNA provided the starting material for the TCR library. This sample also appeared in a second study, on T cells in Graves' hyperthyroidism and ophthalmopathy.

This sequence originates from a woman in her 40s with Graves disease. J is TRBJ2-7 and V is TRBV3-1; 14 positions match TRBD2. The sequencing here drew on peripheral blood mononuclear cells (PBMCs), taken at new diagnosis, from a patient treated with antithyroid drugs. This CDR3 reads CASSHGLGLAGDEQYF. In nucleotides, the CDR3 is TGTGCCAGCAGCCATGGCTTGGGACTAGCGGGAGACGAGCAGTACTTC.